The source of this T cell receptor beta chain is a study of blood T cell repertoires in COVID-19. The CDR3 consists of 13 residues. Deletions cut 4 bases from V and 5 bases from J, with 10 bases between. Germline loops: CDR1 SGHNT, CDR2 YYREEE (reference sequence). Clones were read by immunoSEQ multiplex PCR, and TCRdb kept only the in-frame ones, dropping some. The data show more than 250,000 clones, with 80% to 90% seen just once and roughly 2.2% held by the top ten. This receptor was obtained from a man aged 30-40 years who had recovered from COVID-19. Specimen: PBMCs or T cells enriched from blood (not recorded which). The gene calls are TRBV5-4 and TRBJ1-5; TRBD1 might be the D (5 bases). For the CDR3, the DNA is TGTGCCAGCAGCCCTGACAGAGATCAGCCCCAGCATTTT. Protein: CASSPDRDQPQHF.